Below are 31 T cell receptor beta chains sequenced from a single sample in a study of response to subunit inactivated influenza vaccine. TCRdb reprocessed the RT-PCR reads via MiXCR and lists one record per CDR3 protein. The sample has under 550,000 distinct CDR3 sequences, approximately 7.7% seen once. The sequenced sample was PBMCs from blood, obtained less than 25 months after vaccination. These receptor sequences come from a man aged 45 to 70 who received an inactivated influenza vaccine.

The V and J genes are TRBV12-1 and TRBJ2-1; the table assigns TRBD1, which was not confirmed against the DNA. TRBV12-1 has pseudogene status. The CDR3 length is 14 residues. The CDR3 region has the DNA TGTGCCAGGGGCCCCGGGCATACCTACAATGAGCAGTTCTTC. It translates to CARGPGHTYNEQFF.

The DNA for the CDR3 is TGCGCCAGCAGCCTGACAGGGGGCAATGGCTACACCTTC. Its translation: CASSLTGGNGYTF. The chain uses TRBV5-1 and TRBJ1-2; TRBD1 agrees at 10 bases. The V and J ends lost 4 bases and 6 bases, in that order; junction bases with no gene match: 3. CDR1 and CDR2 from the germline V gene are SGHRS and YFSETQ. The CDR3 contains 13 residues.

The chain is built from TRBV3-1 and TRBJ2-7; 7 bases agree with TRBD2. V was clipped by 9 bases and J by 3 bases; unmatched bases: 11. The CDR3 length is 14 residues. In germline, CDR1 is LGHDT, CDR2 YNNKEL (reference sequence). DNA for the CDR3: TGTGCCAGTAAAAGGACTGGCGGGGGCTACGAGCAGTACTTC. It encodes CASKRTGGGYEQYF.

The sample holds a few counts of this clonotype. The rearrangement links TRBV2 to TRBJ2-5; 10 bases fit TRBD2. CDR1 is SNHLY, CDR2 FYNNEI, per germline. The V and J ends lost 3 bases and 2 bases, in that order; junction bases with no gene match: 3. The CDR3 consists of 15 residues. The CDR3 sequence is CASSDLAGEQETQYF. The CDR3 DNA reads as TGTGCCAGCAGTGATCTAGCGGGGGAACAAGAGACCCAGTACTTC. Full variable domain (outside the CDR3, taken from reference TRBV2 and TRBJ2-5): EPEVTQTPSHQVTQMGQEVILRCVPISNHLYFYWYRQILGQKVEFLVSFYNNEISEKSEIFDDQFSVERPDGSNFTLKIRSTKLEDSAMYFCASSDLAGEQETQYFGPGTRLLVL.

This clonotype was counted at least ten times. The chain joins TRBV6-1 to TRBJ2-7; 8 positions match TRBD1. The CDR3 has 14 amino acids. Germline-derived CDR1 and CDR2 are MNHNS and SASEGT. V dropped 6 bases and J dropped 3; count of bases not matched to a gene: 7. CDR3 in DNA: TGTGCCAGCAGACGACCCGGACAGGGCTACGAGCAGTACTTC. It codes for CASRRPGQGYEQYF.

This clonotype was recorded at least ten times. The chain has TRBV29-1 and TRBJ2-5; TRBD2 matches at 8 bases. Trimming took 3 bases from V and 7 from J; bases not matched to a gene: 7. CDR3 size: 13 residues. Germline assignment: CDR1 SQVTM and CDR2 ANQGSEA. Here the CDR3 DNA reads TGCAGCGTTGATCTAGCGGGTGATGTGACCCAGTACTTC. Translation: CSVDLAGDVTQYF.

This clonotype was counted many times. The chain combines TRBV7-8 with TRBJ2-1, with D uncertain. This CDR3 region has 14 residues. The germline V gene has CDR1 SGHVS and CDR2 FQNEAQ. V was cut by 5 bases and J by 7 bases, with 15 bases left in between. Here the CDR3 DNA reads TGTGCCAGCAGCCCCGGCACAGTCTTTAATGAGCAGTTCTTC. Protein product: CASSPGTVFNEQFF.

This chain links TRBV20-1 with TRBJ2-1; 13 nucleotides align to TRBD2. Germline CDR1 is DFQATT and CDR2 is SNEGSKA (reference sequence). Trimming took 5 bases from V and 6 from J; bases not matched to a gene: 19. CDR3 size: 19 residues. The CDR3 region has the DNA TGCAGTGCTGACACCCCGGGACTAGCGGGACCCGTGATGTTCAATGAGCAGTTCTTC. This encodes CSADTPGLAGPVMFNEQFF.

This clonotype came up a few times. This chain connects TRBV10-3 to TRBJ2-4; D may be TRBD1 or TRBD2 (5 bases each). Germline lookup yields CDR1 ENHRY and CDR2 SYGVKD. V lost 9 bases and J 6 bases, leaving 9 bases between the germline ends. The CDR3 covers 11 residues. In DNA form, the CDR3 reads TGTGCCATTGGGGACCTAAACATTCAGTACTTC. Encoded protein: CAIGDLNIQYF.

This clonotype turned up a few times. The J gene is TRBJ1-5, the V gene TRBV25-1, with 7 bases lining up with TRBD1. Germline V lookup: CDR1 MGHDK, CDR2 SYGVNS. V lost 2 bases and J lost 0; bases outside the gene matches: 1. The length of the CDR3 is 15 residues. The chain's CDR3 is CASSEGTVSNQPQHF. DNA of the CDR3: TGTGCCAGCAGTGAAGGGACAGTTAGCAATCAGCCCCAGCATTTT.

V gene TRBV7-2 combines with J gene TRBJ2-5; 9 bases match TRBD2. From germline, CDR1 is SGHTA and CDR2 FQGNSA. V shed 3 bases and J 2 bases; nucleotides not matched to a gene: 7. The CDR3 covers 16 residues. Here the CDR3 reads CASSFRLAGTQETQYF. CDR3 nucleotides: TGTGCCAGCAGCTTTCGCCTAGCGGGGACACAAGAGACCCAGTACTTC.

This clonotype was picked up a small number of times. The gene calls are TRBV15 and TRBJ2-5; D gene unclear. V dropped 0 bases and J dropped 6 bases, with 8 bases sitting between them. The germline V gene encodes CDR1 LNHNV and CDR2 YYDKDF (reference sequence). The length of the CDR3 is 13 residues. CDR3 in DNA: TGTGCCACCAGCAGAGATTGGGGAAAGACCCAGTACTTC. This encodes CATSRDWGKTQYF.

There are a few counts of this clonotype. The chain combines TRBV7-2 with TRBJ2-7, with TRBD2 matching 13 bases. Germline assignment: CDR1 SGHTA and CDR2 FQGNSA. This CDR3 spans 16 amino acids. The V gene end was trimmed by 4 bases and the J gene end by 4 bases; junction bases not matched to a gene: 7. The CDR3 coding sequence is TGTGCCAGCAGCTCGCGGACTAGCGGGAGAACTTACGAGCAGTACTTC. Amino acid sequence: CASSSRTSGRTYEQYF.

This clonotype was detected many times. The rearrangement joins TRBV12-3 or TRBV12-4 to TRBJ2-5, with 8 bases matching TRBD2. This CDR3 has 15 residues. The trim removed 6 bases at V and 4 bases at J, leaving 10 bases unmatched. CDR3 in amino acids: CASSVNGGGSETQYF. In DNA form, the CDR3 reads TGTGCCAGCAGCGTGAACGGGGGGGGCTCAGAGACCCAGTACTTC.

This rearrangement joins TRBV4-3 to TRBJ2-3; D perhaps matches TRBD2 (6 bases). CDR1 and CDR2 from the germline V gene are LGHNA and YSLEER. V shed 1 base and J shed 10 bases, with 18 bases lying between them. The CDR3 length is 15 residues. CDR3 protein: CASSQGGTPPKAQYF. The CDR3 coding sequence is TGCGCCAGCAGCCAAGGCGGGACCCCGCCGAAGGCGCAGTATTTT.

This chain links TRBV5-1 with TRBJ1-2; the D gene is possibly TRBD1 (5 bases). The V gene lost 6 bases and the J gene lost 5 bases, with 20 bases spanning the gap. CDR1 and CDR2 (germline): SGHRS, YFSETQ. The CDR3 length is 15 residues. The CDR3 nucleotides are TGCGCCAGCATGGATCCGGGGGGGGACCTGTATGGCTACACCTTC. It yields the protein CASMDPGGDLYGYTF.

The V and J genes are TRBV6-2 or TRBV6-3 and TRBJ1-2; D is possibly TRBD1 (5 bases). Looked up from germline, CDR1 is MNHEY and CDR2 is SVGEGT. The CDR3 sequence is 16 residues long. V was clipped by 6 bases and J by 4 bases, with 21 bases between them. Written as DNA, the CDR3 is TGTGCCAGCAGCCTATCGGGGCCTCGCGGAGGCTATGGCTACACCTTC. Residues: CASSLSGPRGGYGYTF.

This clonotype has ten or more counts. The J gene is TRBJ2-4, the V gene TRBV4-1, with 8 positions matching TRBD1. The CDR3 covers 14 residues. The trim removed 4 bases at V and 4 bases at J, leaving 3 bases unmatched. Germline CDR1 reads MGHRA; CDR2 reads YSYEKL. CDR3 protein: CASSLRTGKNIQYF. Written as DNA, the CDR3 is TGCGCCAGCAGCCTTCGGACAGGGAAAAACATTCAGTACTTC.

This clonotype was counted only a few times. The chain joins TRBV4-3 to TRBJ2-2, with unresolved D. Trimming pared 4 bases from V and 7 bases from J, leaving 10 bases between. Germline CDR1 LGHNA, CDR2 YSLEER. This CDR3 is 13 amino acids long. The DNA of the CDR3 is TGCGCCAGCAGCCCGACCACCCGCGGGGAGCTGTTTTTT. Amino acids: CASSPTTRGELFF.

The chain couples TRBV7-2 to TRBJ2-4; D might be TRBD1 (5 bases). The CDR3 is 13 residues long. Trimming shortened V by 8 bases and J by 6 bases, and 14 bases separated the two germline ends. CDR1 SGHTA and CDR2 FQGNSA come from the germline V gene. CDR3 nucleotides: TGTGCCAGCGCAGGCAACAGGAGAAACATTCAGTACTTC. Translation: CASAGNRRNIQYF. Supplemented by reference TRBV7-2 and TRBJ2-4, the full variable domain reads GAGVSQSPSNKVTEKGKDVELRCDPISGHTALYWYRQSLGQGLEFLIYFQGNSAPDKSGLPSDRFSAERTGGSVSTLTIQRTQQEDSAVYLCASAGNRRNIQYFGAGTRLSVL.

V and J are TRBV20-1 and TRBJ2-3, with a weak D call TRBD1 (6 bases). V was shortened by 5 bases and J by 2 bases, with 14 bases between the two germline ends. The CDR3 loop spans 14 amino acids. Germline lookup yields CDR1 DFQATT and CDR2 SNEGSKA (reference sequence). CDR3 DNA sequence: TGCAGTGCTGGGGGCTCAGGGTTCACAGATACGCAGTATTTT. It is translated as CSAGGSGFTDTQYF.

The table lists this clonotype with a few counts. The chain recombines TRBV7-9 with TRBJ2-5; D not certain. Germline V gives CDR1 SEHNR, CDR2 FQNEAQ (reference sequence). CDR3 size: 15 residues. Trimming left V 5 bases short and J 2 bases short, with 15 bases between. The CDR3 region is CASSTFLTEQETQYF. In nucleotides, the CDR3 is TGTGCCAGCAGCACCTTTTTAACGGAGCAAGAGACCCAGTACTTC.

The chain couples TRBV5-1 to TRBJ2-1, with 12 bases aligning to TRBD2. The CDR3 is 14 amino acids. Germline V CDR1 and CDR2: SGHRS, YFSETQ. The V segment lost 5 bases and the J segment 6 bases; nucleotides outside the gene matches: 3. The CDR3, as DNA: TGCGCCAGCAGTCAGACTAGCGGGAGCAATGAGCAGTTCTTC. Protein product: CASSQTSGSNEQFF.

This clonotype has a handful of counts. This rearrangement joins TRBV9 to TRBJ2-1; D perhaps matches TRBD2 (6 bases). This CDR3 has 16 amino acids. Trimming left V 4 bases short and J 6 bases short, with 20 bases between. CDR1 is SGDLS, CDR2 YYNGEE, per germline. In DNA form, the CDR3 reads TGTGCCAGCAGCCCCCCCCGGGGACTGAAGGGCAATGAGCAGTTCTTC. The encoded protein is CASSPPRGLKGNEQFF.

This clonotype came up a few times. This CDR3 reads CASSLDAANTEAFF. CDR3 in DNA: TGCGCCAGCAGCTTGGATGCGGCGAACACTGAAGCTTTCTTT. The genes are TRBV5-1 and TRBJ1-1; no definite D call. CDR3 length: 14 residues. The V gene lost 0 bases and the J gene lost 1 base, with 7 bases spanning the gap. From germline, CDR1 is SGHRS and CDR2 YFSETQ.

The chain joins TRBV12-3 or TRBV12-4 to TRBJ2-4, with TRBD1 identical over 7 bases. Germline trimming cut 4 bases from V and 8 bases from J; bases unmatched to any gene: 2. The CDR3 is 12 residues long. This CDR3 reads CASSWTGDIQYF. The CDR3 DNA follows: TGTGCCAGCAGTTGGACAGGAGACATTCAGTACTTC.

The sample holds a few counts of this clonotype. The genes are TRBV18 and TRBJ1-4; D is unresolved. CDR3 size: 13 residues. From germline, CDR1 is KGHSH and CDR2 LQKENI. Trimming removed 2 bases from V and 4 bases from J, with 5 bases in between. CDR3 DNA: TGTGCCAGCTCACCAGACCTTAATGAAAAACTGTTTTTT. Translating it yields CASSPDLNEKLFF.

In its sample, this clonotype was seen many times. The V gene is TRBV20-1, the J gene TRBJ2-7; 10 positions agree with TRBD1. Germline V CDR1 and CDR2: DFQATT, SNEGSKA (reference sequence). This CDR3 is 13 amino acids long. J lost 3 bases, V lost 4 bases, and 3 bases had no gene match. CDR3 bases: TGCAGTGCTACACGGGACAGGGGCTACGAGCAGTACTTC. It yields the protein CSATRDRGYEQYF.

Turning to this clonotype: A much more abundant neighbour one base away suggests this may be a read error. This chain connects TRBV10-3 to TRBJ2-2, with D perhaps matching TRBD1 or TRBD2 (5 bases each). The CDR3 length is 14 residues. Germline V gene sequence: CDR1 ENHRY, CDR2 SYGVKD. Trimming removed 7 bases at V and 4 bases at J, with 13 bases between. CDR3: CAIKTEGTTGELFF. For the CDR3, the DNA is TGTGCCATCAAAACCGAGGGGACCACCGGGGAGCTGTTTTTT.

The genes are TRBV12-3 or TRBV12-4 and TRBJ1-3; perhaps TRBD1 as D (5 bases). V was cut by 6 bases and J by 4 bases, with 19 bases left in between. The CDR3 runs to 16 residues. CDR3 nucleotides: TGTGCCAGCAGACGGCGGGGGAACTTGTCCGGAAACACCATATATTTT. Protein: CASRRRGNLSGNTIYF.

This clonotype has only a few counts. The chain joins TRBV6-1 to TRBJ2-1; possible D gene TRBD1, 7 bases. Trimming removed 4 bases from V and 10 bases from J, with 20 bases in between. The V gene's germline CDR1 is MNHNS and CDR2 SASEGT. This CDR3 has 15 amino acids. DNA for the CDR3: TGTGCCAGCAGTGCGGGGGACAGCAGTATTTCGGAGCAGTTCTTC. Its protein is CASSAGDSSISEQFF.